This T cell receptor (beta chain) was recovered during a study of CD8 T cells in Susac syndrome. Germline V CDR1 and CDR2: MNHEY, SMNVEV (reference sequence). V shed 6 bases and J shed 0 bases, with 18 bases lying between them. CDR3 length: 17 amino acids. Both CD4+ and CD8+ T cells were negatively isolated, and TEMRA cells underwent FACS enrichment. Reverse transcription used roughly 0.5 to 1 ug RNA and random hexamers. TCRdb passed the immunoSEQ multiplex PCR reads through MiXCR, listing each CDR3 protein once. Seen here are some 120,000 distinct CDR3 sequences, roughly 94% observed once, and the top ten hold over 0.1%.

This receptor was obtained from a human donor with multiple sclerosis. The chain links TRBV27 to TRBJ1-3; TRBD1 is a possible D gene (5 bases). The specimen was CD4+ T cells from PBMCs. CDR3 amino acids: CASSRGSGPNSGNTIYF. CDR3 DNA: TGTGCCAGCAGCCGTGGGTCGGGACCTAACTCTGGAAACACCATATATTTT.